This T cell receptor (beta chain) was identified in a study of cytomegalovirus exposure and HLA in healthy donors. Study outcomes and limitations: In a later analysis, parvovirus B19, influenza, CMV and Epstein-Barr virus appeared linked to several top co-occurrence clusters. A later analysis found that most CMV-associated TCR beta chains appeared HLA-restricted. The CMV antigen specificity of a few CMV-associated chains was confirmed through in vitro analysis. Some public TCRs appeared in many individuals, while most sequences were rare.

Deletions cut 4 bases from V and 4 bases from J, with 12 bases between. CDR1 is SGDLS and CDR2 is YYNGEE in the germline V gene. The CDR3 sequence is 13 residues long. With 60 Vbeta and 13 Jbeta primers, the PCR was carried out. Clones were sequenced by immunoSEQ multiplex PCR, and TCRdb holds only the in-frame ones, with some missing. With around 140,000 clones in the sample, the ten largest clones hold around 1.5%. As for this clone: No antigen is known for it.

The V call is TRBV9, the J call TRBJ2-7; D is ambiguous. This receptor was taken from a middle-aged woman in good health and CMV-seronegative. The sequencing sample was made of PBMCs. The CDR3 is CASSPPGQYEQYV. The CDR3 DNA reads as TGTGCCAGCAGCCCCCCTGGGCAGTACGAGCAGTACGTC.